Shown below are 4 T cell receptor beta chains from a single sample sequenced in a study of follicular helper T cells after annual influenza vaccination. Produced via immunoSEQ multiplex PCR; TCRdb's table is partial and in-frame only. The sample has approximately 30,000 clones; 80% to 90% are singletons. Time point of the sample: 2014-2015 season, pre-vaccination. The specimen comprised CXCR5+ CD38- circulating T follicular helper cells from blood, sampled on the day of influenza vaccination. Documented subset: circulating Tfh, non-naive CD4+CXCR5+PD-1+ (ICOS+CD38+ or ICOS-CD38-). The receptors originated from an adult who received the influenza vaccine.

Here the CDR3 reads CASSRQSYSNQPQHF. CDR3 sequence (DNA): TGTGCCAGCAGTCGACAGAGCTATAGCAATCAGCCCCAGCATTTT. The V call is TRBV2, the J call TRBJ1-5; perhaps TRBD1 as D (5 bases). CDR3 length: 15 amino acids. The germline V and J ends were trimmed by 5 bases and 0 bases, with 11 bases remaining between them. Germline CDR1 and CDR2: SNHLY and FYNNEI.

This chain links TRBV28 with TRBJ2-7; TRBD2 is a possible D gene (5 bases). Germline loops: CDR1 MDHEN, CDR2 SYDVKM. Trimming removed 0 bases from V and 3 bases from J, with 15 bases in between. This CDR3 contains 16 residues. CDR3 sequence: CASSLWRARSLYEQYF. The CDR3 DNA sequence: TGTGCCAGCAGTTTATGGAGGGCTAGAAGTCTCTACGAGCAGTACTTC.

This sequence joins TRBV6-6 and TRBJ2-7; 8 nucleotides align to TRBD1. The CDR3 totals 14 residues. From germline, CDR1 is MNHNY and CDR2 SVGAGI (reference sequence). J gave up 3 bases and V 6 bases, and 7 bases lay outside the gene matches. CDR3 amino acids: CASRTGTGVYEQYF. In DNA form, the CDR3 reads TGTGCCAGCAGGACCGGGACAGGAGTCTACGAGCAGTACTTC.

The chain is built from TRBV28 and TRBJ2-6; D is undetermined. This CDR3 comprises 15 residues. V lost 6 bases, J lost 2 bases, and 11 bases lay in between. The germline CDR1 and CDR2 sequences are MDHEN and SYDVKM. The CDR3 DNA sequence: TGTGCCAGCAGCTCAGTCTCTCCTGGGGCCAACGTCCTGACTTTC. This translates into CASSSVSPGANVLTF.